This T cell receptor beta chain was sequenced for a study of patients and donors after allogeneic stem cell transplantation. TCRdb itself ran the RT-PCR reads through MiXCR, one entry per CDR3 protein. Of about 410,000 distinct CDR3 sequences listed, 16% are singletons. This CDR3 comprises 15 residues. CDR1 is SNHLY and CDR2 is FYNNEI in the germline V gene. The ends were cut back, 2 bases at V and 4 bases at J, with 13 bases in the middle. The origin of this receptor is a human donor who was either an allogeneic HSCT recipient or a stem cell or donor lymphocyte infusion donor (not recorded which). It is not recorded whose cells these are; they may come from a transplant donor. This rearrangement joins TRBV2 to TRBJ2-3; maybe TRBD2 (5 bases). Sequencing was performed on blood, either unsorted or a sorted T cell fraction (not recorded which). The DNA of the CDR3 is TGTGCCAGCAGTGAAAGGGCTAGCCATCCAGATACGCAGTATTTT. It codes for CASSERASHPDTQYF.